This T cell receptor (beta chain) originates from a study of T cell repertoires in cytomegalovirus infection. At the level of the study: Selected CMV epitopes included recently identified HLA-C-restricted ones as well as well-studied HLA-B-restricted ones.

This CDR3 contains 15 residues. CDR1 and CDR2 from the germline V gene are SEHNR and FQNEAQ (reference sequence). V was shortened by 2 bases and J by 6 bases, with 11 bases between the two germline ends. MiXCR, applied by TCRdb to the reads, yields one record per CDR3 protein. This sample carries hundreds of thousands of distinct CDR3 sequences, less than 35% of them seen once, and the ten largest clones take over 13%. There are a few counts of this clonotype. The antigen is not known. The TCR was taken from a human donor in good health (CMV status not recorded). Some clones in this sample may be carry-over from other donors' samples. The chain recombines TRBV7-9 with TRBJ1-6; the D is unclear. The specimen was cultured CD8+ T cells from PBMCs, collected from culture after CMV antigen stimulation. CDR3 nucleotides: TGTGCCAGCAGCTTAAGTGGGTTCCTTAATTCACCCCTCCACTTT. This encodes CASSLSGFLNSPLHF.